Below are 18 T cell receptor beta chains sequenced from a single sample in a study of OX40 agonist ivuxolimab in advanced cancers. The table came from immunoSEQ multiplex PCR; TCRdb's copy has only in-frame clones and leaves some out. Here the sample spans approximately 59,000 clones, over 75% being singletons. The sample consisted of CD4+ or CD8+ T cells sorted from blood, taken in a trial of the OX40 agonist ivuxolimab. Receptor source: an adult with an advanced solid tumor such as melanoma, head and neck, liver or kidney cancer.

CDR3 nucleotide sequence: TGTGCCAGCAGCGTAGGAGCAGGGTTCACAGATACGCAGTATTTT. Its translation is CASSVGAGFTDTQYF. The chain links TRBV9 to TRBJ2-3, with D possibly TRBD1 on 5 matching bases. V lost 0 bases, J lost 2 bases, and 10 bases lay in between. CDR3 length equals 15 residues. Germline V gene sequence: CDR1 SGDLS, CDR2 YYNGEE.

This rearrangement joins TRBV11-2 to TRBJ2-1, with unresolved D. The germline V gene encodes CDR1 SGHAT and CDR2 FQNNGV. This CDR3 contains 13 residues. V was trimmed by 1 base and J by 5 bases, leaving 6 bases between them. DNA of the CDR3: TGTGCCAGCAGCTTAGCCGGCGACAATGAGCAGTTCTTC. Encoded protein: CASSLAGDNEQFF.

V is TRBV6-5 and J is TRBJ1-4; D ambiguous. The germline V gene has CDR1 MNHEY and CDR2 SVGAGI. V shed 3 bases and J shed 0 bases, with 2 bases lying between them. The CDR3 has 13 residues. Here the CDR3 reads CASSYATNEKLFF. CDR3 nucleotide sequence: TGTGCCAGCAGTTATGCAACTAATGAAAAACTGTTTTTT.

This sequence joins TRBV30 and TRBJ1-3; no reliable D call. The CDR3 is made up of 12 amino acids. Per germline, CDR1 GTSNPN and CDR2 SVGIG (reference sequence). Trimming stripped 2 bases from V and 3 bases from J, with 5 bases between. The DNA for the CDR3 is TGTGCCTGGAGTCGGCTTGGAAACACCATATATTTT. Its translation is CAWSRLGNTIYF. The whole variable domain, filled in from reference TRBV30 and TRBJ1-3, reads SQTIHQWPATLVQPVGSPLSLECTVEGTSNPNLYWYRQAAGRGLQLLFYSVGIGQISSEVPQNLSASRPQDRQFILSSKKLLLSDSGFYLCAWSRLGNTIYFGEGSWLTVV.

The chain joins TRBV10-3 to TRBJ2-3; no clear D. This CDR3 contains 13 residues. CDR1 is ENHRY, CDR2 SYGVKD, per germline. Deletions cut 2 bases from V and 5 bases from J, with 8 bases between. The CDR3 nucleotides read TGTGCCATCAGTGAGGCTGGTGGAGATACGCAGTATTTT. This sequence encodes CAISEAGGDTQYF.

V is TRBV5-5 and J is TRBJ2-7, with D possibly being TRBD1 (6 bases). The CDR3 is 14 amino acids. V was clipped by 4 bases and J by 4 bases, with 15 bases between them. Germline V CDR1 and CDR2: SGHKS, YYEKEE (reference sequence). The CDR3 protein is CASSIQGSGYEQYF. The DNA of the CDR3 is TGTGCCAGCAGCATACAGGGTAGTGGGTACGAGCAGTACTTC.

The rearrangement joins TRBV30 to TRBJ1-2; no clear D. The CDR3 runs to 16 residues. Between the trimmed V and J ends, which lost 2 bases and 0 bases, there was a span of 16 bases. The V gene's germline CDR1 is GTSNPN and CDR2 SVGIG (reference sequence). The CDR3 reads CAWSKQGELANYGYTF. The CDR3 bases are TGTGCCTGGAGTAAACAAGGAGAATTAGCTAACTATGGCTACACCTTC.

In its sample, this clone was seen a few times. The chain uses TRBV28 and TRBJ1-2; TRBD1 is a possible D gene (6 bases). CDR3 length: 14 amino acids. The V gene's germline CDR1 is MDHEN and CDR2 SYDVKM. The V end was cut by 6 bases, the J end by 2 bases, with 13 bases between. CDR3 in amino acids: CASRTTGSNYGYTF. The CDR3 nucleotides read TGTGCCAGCAGGACAACAGGGTCGAACTATGGCTACACCTTC.

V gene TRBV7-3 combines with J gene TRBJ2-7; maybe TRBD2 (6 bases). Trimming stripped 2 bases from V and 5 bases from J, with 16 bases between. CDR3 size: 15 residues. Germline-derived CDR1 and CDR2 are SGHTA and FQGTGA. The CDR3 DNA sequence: TGTGCCAGCAGCTTATCGGTTGCGGGGACCCACGAGCAGTACTTC. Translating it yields CASSLSVAGTHEQYF. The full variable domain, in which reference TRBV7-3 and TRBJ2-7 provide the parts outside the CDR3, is GAGVSQTPSNKVTEKGKYVELRCDPISGHTALYWYRQSLGQGPEFLIYFQGTGAADDSGLPNDRFFAVRPEGSVSTLKIQRTERGDSAVYLCASSLSVAGTHEQYFGPGTRLTVT.

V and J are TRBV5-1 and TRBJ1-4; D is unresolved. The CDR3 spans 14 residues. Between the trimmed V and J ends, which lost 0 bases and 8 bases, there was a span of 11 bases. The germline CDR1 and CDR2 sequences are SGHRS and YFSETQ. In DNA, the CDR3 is TGCGCCAGCAGCTTGGGAGGGCTAGGGGAAAAACTGTTTTTT. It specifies CASSLGGLGEKLFF.

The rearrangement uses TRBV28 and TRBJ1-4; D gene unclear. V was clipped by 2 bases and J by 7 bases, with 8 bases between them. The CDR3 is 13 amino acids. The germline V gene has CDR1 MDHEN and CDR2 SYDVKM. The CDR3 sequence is CASSLGGVEKLFF. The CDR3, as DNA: TGTGCCAGCAGTTTAGGCGGCGTTGAAAAACTGTTTTTT.

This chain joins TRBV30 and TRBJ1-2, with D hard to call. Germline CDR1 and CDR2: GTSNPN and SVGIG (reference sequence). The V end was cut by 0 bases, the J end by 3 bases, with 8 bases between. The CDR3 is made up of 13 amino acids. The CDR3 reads CAWSVQLYYGYTF. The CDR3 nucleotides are TGTGCCTGGAGTGTACAGCTCTACTATGGCTACACCTTC.

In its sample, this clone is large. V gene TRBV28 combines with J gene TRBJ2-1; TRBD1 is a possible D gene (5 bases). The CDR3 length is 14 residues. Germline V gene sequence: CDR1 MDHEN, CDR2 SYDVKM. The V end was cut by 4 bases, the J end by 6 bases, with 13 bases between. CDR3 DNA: TGTGCCAGCAGTTCTGCCAGGGTGGTCAATGAGCAGTTCTTC. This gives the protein CASSSARVVNEQFF.

The CDR3 DNA sequence: TGCGCCAGCAGCCAAAAGAGGGGTAGCGAGACCCAGTACTTC. Translation: CASSQKRGSETQYF. The V and J genes are TRBV4-1 and TRBJ2-5; D is tentatively TRBD1 or TRBD2 (5 bases each). Trimming removed 2 bases at V and 5 bases at J, with 12 bases between. The CDR3 extends over 14 amino acids. Germline-derived CDR1 and CDR2 are MGHRA and YSYEKL.

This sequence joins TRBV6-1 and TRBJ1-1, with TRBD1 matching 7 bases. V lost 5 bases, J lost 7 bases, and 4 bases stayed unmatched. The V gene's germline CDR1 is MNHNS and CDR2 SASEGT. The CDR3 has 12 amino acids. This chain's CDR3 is CASSIGTVEAFF. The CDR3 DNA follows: TGTGCCAGCAGTATTGGGACAGTTGAAGCTTTCTTT.

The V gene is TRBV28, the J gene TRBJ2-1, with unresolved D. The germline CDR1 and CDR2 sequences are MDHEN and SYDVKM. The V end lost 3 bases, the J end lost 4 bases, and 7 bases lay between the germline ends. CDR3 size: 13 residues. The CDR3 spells CASSLQEYNEQFF. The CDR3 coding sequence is TGTGCCAGCAGTTTGCAGGAGTACAATGAGCAGTTCTTC. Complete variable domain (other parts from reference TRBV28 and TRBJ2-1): DVKVTQSSRYLVKRTGEKVFLECVQDMDHENMFWYRQDPGLGLRLIYFSYDVKMKEKGDIPEGYSVSREKKERFSLILESASTNQTSMYLCASSLQEYNEQFFGPGTRLTVL.

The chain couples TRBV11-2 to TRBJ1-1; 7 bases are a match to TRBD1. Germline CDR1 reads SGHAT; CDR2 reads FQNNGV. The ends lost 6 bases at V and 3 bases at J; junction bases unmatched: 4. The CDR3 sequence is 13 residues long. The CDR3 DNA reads TGTGCCAGCAGGGTTACAGGGGACACTGAAGCTTTCTTT. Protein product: CASRVTGDTEAFF.

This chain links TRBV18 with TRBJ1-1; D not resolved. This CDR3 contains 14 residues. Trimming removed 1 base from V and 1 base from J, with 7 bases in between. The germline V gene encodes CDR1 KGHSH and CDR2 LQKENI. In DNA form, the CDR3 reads TGTGCCAGCTCACCACTATACGGGAACACTGAAGCTTTCTTT. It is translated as CASSPLYGNTEAFF.